The 8 T cell receptor beta chains reported below all come from one sample, sequenced in a study of CD8 T cells in ankylosing spondylitis. Notes on the study in general: Apparently characteristic of ankylosing spondylitis blood was a TCR beta motif (about eight highly homologous variants).

TCRdb re-analysed the 5' RACE reads in MiXCR, keeping a single row per CDR3 protein. The data show around 220,000 distinct CDR3 sequences, with approximately 20% seen just once and about 39% held by the top ten. These receptors lack a known antigen. Sequenced input: blood, either unsorted or a sorted T cell fraction (not recorded which). Receptors originate from a male donor with ankylosing spondylitis.

This clonotype has only a few counts. The chain employs TRBV5-1 and TRBJ2-3, with 10 bases aligning to TRBD2. CDR3 size: 15 residues. Germline trimming cut 7 bases from V and 6 bases from J; bases unmatched to any gene: 11. The germline gives CDR1 SGHRS, CDR2 YFSETQ. The CDR3 DNA reads as TGCGCCAGCGCCGGTGGTAGCGGGAGGACCGATACGCAGTATTTT. It codes for CASAGGSGRTDTQYF.

There are a few counts of this clonotype. The J gene is TRBJ2-7, the V gene TRBV9; D tentatively fits TRBD1 or TRBD2 (5 bases each). The CDR3 has 15 residues. The V gene's germline CDR1 is SGDLS and CDR2 YYNGEE. The V end lost 3 bases, the J end lost 0 bases, and 13 bases lay between the germline ends. The CDR3 sequence: CASSESPGPSYEQYF. In DNA form, the CDR3 reads TGTGCCAGCAGCGAGAGTCCGGGACCCTCCTACGAGCAGTACTTC.

This clonotype was detected a few times. The chain couples TRBV12-3 or TRBV12-4 to TRBJ1-5; D call uncertain. V was shortened by 5 bases and J by 4 bases, with 12 bases between the two germline ends. The CDR3 contains 14 residues. CDR3 in amino acids: CASSEAFFNQPQHF. CDR3 nucleotide sequence: TGTGCCAGCAGTGAAGCATTTTTTAATCAGCCCCAGCATTTT.

This clonotype was picked up a small number of times. The chain couples TRBV4-1 to TRBJ1-6; TRBD1 might be the D (6 bases). The ends were cut back, 7 bases at V and 5 bases at J, with 15 bases in the middle. Germline V gives CDR1 MGHRA, CDR2 YSYEKL. The CDR3 runs to 15 residues. The CDR3 nucleotides are TGCGCCAGCAACAATCGGGACAAAAATAATTCACCCCTCCACTTT. Translated, it gives CASNNRDKNNSPLHF.

The rearrangement uses TRBV4-1 and TRBJ1-1; tentatively, D is TRBD1 (6 bases). The length of the CDR3 is 16 residues. V gave up 2 bases and J gave up 4 bases, with 17 bases separating them. CDR1 and CDR2 (germline): MGHRA, YSYEKL. The CDR3 DNA reads TGCGCCAGCAGCCAAAACGCGCAGGGGCGCTCCACTGAAGCTTTCTTT. Translated, it gives CASSQNAQGRSTEAFF.

This sequence joins TRBV7-9 and TRBJ1-1; TRBD1 is a possible D gene (6 bases). CDR3 size: 15 residues. V lost 5 bases, J lost 1 base, and 14 bases lay in between. CDR1 and CDR2 from the germline V gene are SEHNR and FQNEAQ (reference sequence). The CDR3 spells CASSPAGHENTEAFF. As DNA, the CDR3 is TGTGCCAGCAGCCCCGCGGGACATGAGAACACTGAAGCTTTCTTT.

The chain joins TRBV7-2 to TRBJ2-1; 7 positions match TRBD2. Trimming took 1 base from V and 0 from J; bases not matched to a gene: 3. Germline values: CDR1 SGHTA, CDR2 FQGNSA. This CDR3 has 16 amino acids. The CDR3 coding sequence is TGTGCCAGCAGCTTAGAAGCGGGGAGCTCCTACAATGAGCAGTTCTTC. It translates to CASSLEAGSSYNEQFF.

In its sample, this clonotype was seen many times. The gene calls are TRBV4-1 and TRBJ2-1; D might be TRBD2 (6 bases). V was clipped by 7 bases and J by 4 bases, with 14 bases between them. The germline V gene has CDR1 MGHRA and CDR2 YSYEKL. CDR3 length equals 14 residues. The CDR3, as DNA: TGCGCCAGCAACCCCGGGGACTTGTACAATGAGCAGTTCTTC. This encodes CASNPGDLYNEQFF.